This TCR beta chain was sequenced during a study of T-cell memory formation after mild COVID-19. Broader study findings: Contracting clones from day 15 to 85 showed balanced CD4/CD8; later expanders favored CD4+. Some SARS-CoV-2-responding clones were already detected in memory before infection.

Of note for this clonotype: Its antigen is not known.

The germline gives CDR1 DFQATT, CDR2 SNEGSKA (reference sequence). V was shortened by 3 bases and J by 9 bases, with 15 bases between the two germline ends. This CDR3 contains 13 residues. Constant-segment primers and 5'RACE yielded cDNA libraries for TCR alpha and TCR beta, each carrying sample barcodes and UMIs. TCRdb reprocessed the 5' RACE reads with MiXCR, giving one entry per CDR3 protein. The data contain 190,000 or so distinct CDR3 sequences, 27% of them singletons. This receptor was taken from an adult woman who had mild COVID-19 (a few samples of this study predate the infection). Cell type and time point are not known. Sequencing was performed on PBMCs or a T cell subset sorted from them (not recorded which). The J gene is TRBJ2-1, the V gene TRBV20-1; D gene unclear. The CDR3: CSARALSDGEQFF. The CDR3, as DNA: TGCAGTGCTAGGGCCTTGTCGGACGGTGAGCAGTTCTTC.